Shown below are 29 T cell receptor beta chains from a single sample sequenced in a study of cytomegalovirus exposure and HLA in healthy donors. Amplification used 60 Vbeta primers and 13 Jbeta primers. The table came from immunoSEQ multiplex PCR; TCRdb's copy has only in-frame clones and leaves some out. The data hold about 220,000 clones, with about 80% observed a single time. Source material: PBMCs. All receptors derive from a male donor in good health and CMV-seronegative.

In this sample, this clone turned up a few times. CDR3 sequence reads: CASSVYDGQGETQYF. CDR3 DNA sequence: TGTGCCAGCAGCGTATACGACGGACAGGGAGAGACCCAGTACTTC. The chain has TRBV9 and TRBJ2-5, with TRBD1 identical over 8 bases. The junction had 6 bases not matched to a gene; V was cut back by 1 base and J by 4 bases. This CDR3 has 15 amino acids. Germline assignment: CDR1 SGDLS and CDR2 YYNGEE.

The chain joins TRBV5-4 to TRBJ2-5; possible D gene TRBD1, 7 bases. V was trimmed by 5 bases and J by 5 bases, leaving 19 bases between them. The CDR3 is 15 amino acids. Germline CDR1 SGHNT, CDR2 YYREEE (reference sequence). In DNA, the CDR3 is TGTGCCAGCAGTTTTGGAGGAGGGGGCAGTGAGACCCAGTACTTC. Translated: CASSFGGGGSETQYF.

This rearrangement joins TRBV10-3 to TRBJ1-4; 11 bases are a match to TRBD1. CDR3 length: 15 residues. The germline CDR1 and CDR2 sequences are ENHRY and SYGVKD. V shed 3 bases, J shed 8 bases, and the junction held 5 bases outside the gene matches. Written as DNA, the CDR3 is TGTGCCATCAGTGATTGGACAGGGGGCCGCGAAAAACTGTTTTTT. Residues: CAISDWTGGREKLFF.

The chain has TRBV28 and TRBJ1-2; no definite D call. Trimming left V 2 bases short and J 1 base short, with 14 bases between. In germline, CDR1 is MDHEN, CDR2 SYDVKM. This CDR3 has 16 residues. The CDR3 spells CASSLIGSPLNYGYTF. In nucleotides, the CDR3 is TGTGCCAGCAGTTTAATTGGGAGCCCGCTTAACTATGGCTACACCTTC.

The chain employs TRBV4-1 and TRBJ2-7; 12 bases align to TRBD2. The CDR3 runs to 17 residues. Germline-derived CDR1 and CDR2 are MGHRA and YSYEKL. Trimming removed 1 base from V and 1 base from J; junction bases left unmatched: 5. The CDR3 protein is CASSQVQLAGGSYEQYF. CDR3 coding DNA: TGCGCCAGCAGCCAAGTCCAACTAGCGGGGGGATCCTACGAGCAGTACTTC.

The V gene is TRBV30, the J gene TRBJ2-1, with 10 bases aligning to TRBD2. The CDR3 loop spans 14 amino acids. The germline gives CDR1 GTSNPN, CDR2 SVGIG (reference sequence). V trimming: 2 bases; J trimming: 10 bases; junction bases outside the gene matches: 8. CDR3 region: CAWSKRGGGNEQFF. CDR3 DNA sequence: TGTGCCTGGAGTAAGCGGGGGGGCGGGAACGAGCAGTTCTTC.

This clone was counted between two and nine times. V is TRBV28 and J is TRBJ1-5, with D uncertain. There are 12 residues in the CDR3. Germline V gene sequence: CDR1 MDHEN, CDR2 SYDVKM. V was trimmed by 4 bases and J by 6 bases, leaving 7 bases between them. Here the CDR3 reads CASSYFSQPQHF. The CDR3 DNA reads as TGTGCCAGCAGTTATTTCAGTCAGCCCCAGCATTTT.

The CDR3 nucleotides are TGTGCCAGCAGTCCCCAGGACAGGGGCTATGGCTACACCTTC. Amino acids: CASSPQDRGYGYTF. The genes are TRBV28 and TRBJ1-2; 9 bases are shared with TRBD1. The CDR3 sequence is 14 residues long. Losses at the gene ends were 5 bases for V and 4 bases for J; bases not matched to a gene: 5. Per germline, CDR1 MDHEN and CDR2 SYDVKM.

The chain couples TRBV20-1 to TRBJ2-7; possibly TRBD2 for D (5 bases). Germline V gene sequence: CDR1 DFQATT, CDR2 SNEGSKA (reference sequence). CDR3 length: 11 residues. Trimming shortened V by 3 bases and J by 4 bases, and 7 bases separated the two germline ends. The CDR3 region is CSARGEYEQYF. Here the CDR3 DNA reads TGCAGTGCTAGGGGAGAGTACGAGCAGTACTTC.

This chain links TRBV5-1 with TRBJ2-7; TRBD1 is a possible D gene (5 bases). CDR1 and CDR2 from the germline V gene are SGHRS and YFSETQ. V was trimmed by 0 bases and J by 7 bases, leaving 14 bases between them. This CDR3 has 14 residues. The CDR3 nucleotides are TGCGCCAGCAGCTTGGGTGGACCCAGGGAAGAGCAGTACTTC. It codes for CASSLGGPREEQYF.

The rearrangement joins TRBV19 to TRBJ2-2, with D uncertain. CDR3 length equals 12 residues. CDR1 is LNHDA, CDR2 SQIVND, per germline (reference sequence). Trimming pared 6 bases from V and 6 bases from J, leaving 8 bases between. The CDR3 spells CASSHQAGELFF. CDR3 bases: TGTGCCAGTAGCCATCAGGCCGGGGAGCTGTTTTTT.

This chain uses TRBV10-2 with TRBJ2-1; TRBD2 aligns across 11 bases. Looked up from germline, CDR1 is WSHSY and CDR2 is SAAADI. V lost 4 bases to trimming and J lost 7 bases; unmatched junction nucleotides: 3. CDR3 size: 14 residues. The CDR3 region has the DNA TGCGCCAGCAGTGCCGCTAGCGGGAGGAATGAGCAGTTCTTC. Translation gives CASSAASGRNEQFF.

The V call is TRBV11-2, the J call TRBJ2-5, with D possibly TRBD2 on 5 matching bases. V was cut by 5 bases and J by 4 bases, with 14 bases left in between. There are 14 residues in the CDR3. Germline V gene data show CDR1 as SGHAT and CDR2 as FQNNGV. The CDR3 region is CASSQEGEGETQYF. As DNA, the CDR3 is TGTGCCAGCAGCCAAGAGGGAGAAGGAGAGACCCAGTACTTC.

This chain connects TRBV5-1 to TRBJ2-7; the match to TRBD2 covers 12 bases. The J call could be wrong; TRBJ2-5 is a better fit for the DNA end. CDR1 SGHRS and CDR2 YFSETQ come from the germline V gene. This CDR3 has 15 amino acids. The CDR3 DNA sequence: TGCGCCAGCAGCCCCCCGGGACTAGCGGGAGAGACCCAGTACTTC. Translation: CASSPPGLAGETQYF.

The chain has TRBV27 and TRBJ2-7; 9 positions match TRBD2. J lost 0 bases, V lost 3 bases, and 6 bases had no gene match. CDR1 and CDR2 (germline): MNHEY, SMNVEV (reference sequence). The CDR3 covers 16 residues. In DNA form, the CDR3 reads TGTGCCAGCAGTTTTGCAAGCGGGGGGAGCTCCTACGAGCAGTACTTC. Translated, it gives CASSFASGGSSYEQYF.

This CDR3 is CASSPANTGELFF. The CDR3, as DNA: TGTGCCAGCAGCCCTGCGAACACCGGGGAGCTGTTTTTT. This sequence joins TRBV7-3 and TRBJ2-2; unclear D gene. The length of the CDR3 is 13 residues. Germline CDR1 SGHTA, CDR2 FQGTGA. The V gene lost 5 bases and the J gene lost 0 bases, with 4 bases spanning the gap.

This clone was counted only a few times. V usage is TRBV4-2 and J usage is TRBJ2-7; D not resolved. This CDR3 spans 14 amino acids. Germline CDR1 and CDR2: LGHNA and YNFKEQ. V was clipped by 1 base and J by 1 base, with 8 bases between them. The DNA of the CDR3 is TGTGCCAGCAGCCAAGGGCCACAATCCTACGAGCAGTACTTC. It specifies CASSQGPQSYEQYF.

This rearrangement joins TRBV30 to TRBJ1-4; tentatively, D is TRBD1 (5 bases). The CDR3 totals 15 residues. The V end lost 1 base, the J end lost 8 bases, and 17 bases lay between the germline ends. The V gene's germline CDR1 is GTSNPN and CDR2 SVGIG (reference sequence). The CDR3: CAWSETGSEGEKLFF. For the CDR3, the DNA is TGTGCCTGGAGTGAAACGGGATCGGAGGGGGAAAAACTGTTTTTT.

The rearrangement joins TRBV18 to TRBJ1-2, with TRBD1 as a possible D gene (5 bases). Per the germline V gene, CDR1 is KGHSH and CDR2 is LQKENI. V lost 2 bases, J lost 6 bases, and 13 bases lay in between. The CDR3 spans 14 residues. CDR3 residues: CASSPEQGADGYTF. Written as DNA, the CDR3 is TGTGCCAGCTCACCAGAGCAAGGGGCGGATGGCTACACCTTC.

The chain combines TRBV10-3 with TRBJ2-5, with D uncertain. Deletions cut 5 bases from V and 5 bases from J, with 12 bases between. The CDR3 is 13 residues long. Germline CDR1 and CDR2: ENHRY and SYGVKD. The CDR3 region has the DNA TGTGCCATCAGTACGACCCGGGTGGAGACCCAGTACTTC. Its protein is CAISTTRVETQYF.

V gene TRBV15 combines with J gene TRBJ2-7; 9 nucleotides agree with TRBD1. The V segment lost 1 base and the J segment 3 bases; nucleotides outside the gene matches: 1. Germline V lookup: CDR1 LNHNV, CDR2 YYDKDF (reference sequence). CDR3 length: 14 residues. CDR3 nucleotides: TGTGCCACCAGCAGAGCGGGACAGGGCTACGAGCAGTACTTC. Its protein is CATSRAGQGYEQYF. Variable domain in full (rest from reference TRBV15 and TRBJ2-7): DAMVIQNPRYQVTQFGKPVTLSCSQTLNHNVMYWYQQKSSQAPKLLFHYYDKDFNNEADTPDNFQSRRPNTSFCFLDIRSPGLGDTAMYLCATSRAGQGYEQYFGPGTRLTVT.

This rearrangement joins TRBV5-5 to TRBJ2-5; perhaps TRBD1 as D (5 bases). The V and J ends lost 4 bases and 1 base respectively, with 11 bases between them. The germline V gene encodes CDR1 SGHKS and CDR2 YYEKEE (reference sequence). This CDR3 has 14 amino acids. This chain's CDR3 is CASSPRQTQETQYF. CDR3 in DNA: TGTGCCAGCAGCCCCCGACAGACCCAAGAGACCCAGTACTTC.

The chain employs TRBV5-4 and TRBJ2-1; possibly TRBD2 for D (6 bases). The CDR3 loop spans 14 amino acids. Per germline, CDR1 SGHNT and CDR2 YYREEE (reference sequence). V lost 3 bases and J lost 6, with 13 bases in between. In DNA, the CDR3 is TGTGCCAGCAGCTGGGCCGGGGGAGGCAATGAGCAGTTCTTC. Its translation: CASSWAGGGNEQFF. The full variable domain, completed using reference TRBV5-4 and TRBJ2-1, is ETGVTQSPTHLIKTRGQQVTLRCSSQSGHNTVSWYQQALGQGPQFIFQYYREEENGRGNFPPRFSGLQFPNYSSELNVNALELDDSALYLCASSWAGGGNEQFFGPGTRLTVL.

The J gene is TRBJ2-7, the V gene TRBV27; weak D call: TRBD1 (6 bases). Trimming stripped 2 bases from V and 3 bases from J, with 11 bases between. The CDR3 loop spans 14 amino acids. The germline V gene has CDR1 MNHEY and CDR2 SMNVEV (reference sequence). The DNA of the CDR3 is TGTGCCAGCAGTTTAGGCAGGGGAAGCTACGAGCAGTACTTC. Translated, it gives CASSLGRGSYEQYF.

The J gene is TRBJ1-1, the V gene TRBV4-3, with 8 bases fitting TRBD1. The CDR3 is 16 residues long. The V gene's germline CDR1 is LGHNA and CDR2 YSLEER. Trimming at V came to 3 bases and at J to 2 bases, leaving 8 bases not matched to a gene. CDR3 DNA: TGCGCCAGCAGCCATGACAGGGGATCGGGAAACACTGAAGCTTTCTTT. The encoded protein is CASSHDRGSGNTEAFF.

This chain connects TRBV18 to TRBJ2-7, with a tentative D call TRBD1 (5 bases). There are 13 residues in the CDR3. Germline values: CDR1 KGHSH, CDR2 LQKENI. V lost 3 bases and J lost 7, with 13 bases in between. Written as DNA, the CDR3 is TGTGCCAGCTCACCCGGACACGACGTGGAGCAGTACTTC. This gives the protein CASSPGHDVEQYF.

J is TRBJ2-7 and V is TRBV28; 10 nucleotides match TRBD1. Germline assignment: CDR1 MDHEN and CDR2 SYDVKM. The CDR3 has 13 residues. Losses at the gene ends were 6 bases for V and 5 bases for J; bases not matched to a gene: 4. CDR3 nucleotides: TGTGCCAGCAGCCCGGGACAGGGGAACGAGCAGTACTTC. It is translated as CASSPGQGNEQYF.

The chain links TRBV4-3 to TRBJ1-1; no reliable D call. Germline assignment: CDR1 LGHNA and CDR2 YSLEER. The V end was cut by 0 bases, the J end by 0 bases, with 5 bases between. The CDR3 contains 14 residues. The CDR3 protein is CASSQDRMNTEAFF. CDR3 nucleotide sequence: TGCGCCAGCAGCCAAGACAGGATGAACACTGAAGCTTTCTTT.

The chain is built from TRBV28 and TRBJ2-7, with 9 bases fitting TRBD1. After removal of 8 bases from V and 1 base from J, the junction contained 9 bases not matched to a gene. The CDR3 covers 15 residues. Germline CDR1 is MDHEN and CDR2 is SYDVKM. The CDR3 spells CASRRTGEFSYEQYF. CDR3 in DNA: TGTGCCAGCCGAAGGACAGGGGAGTTTTCCTACGAGCAGTACTTC.